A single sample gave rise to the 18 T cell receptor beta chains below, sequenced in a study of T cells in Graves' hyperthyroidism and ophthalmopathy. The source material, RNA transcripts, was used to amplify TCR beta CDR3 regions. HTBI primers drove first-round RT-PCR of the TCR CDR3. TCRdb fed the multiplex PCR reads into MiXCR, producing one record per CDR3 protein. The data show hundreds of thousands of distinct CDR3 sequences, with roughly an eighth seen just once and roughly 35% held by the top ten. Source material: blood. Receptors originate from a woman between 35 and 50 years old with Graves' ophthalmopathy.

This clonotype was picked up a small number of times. CDR3 DNA sequence: TGTGCCAGCAGCCAACGGAGCTCTGGAAACACCATATATTTT. Translated: CASSQRSSGNTIYF. This rearrangement joins TRBV3-1 to TRBJ1-3, with no clear D. Germline CDR1 is LGHDT and CDR2 is YNNKEL (reference sequence). V was clipped by 2 bases and J by 0 bases, with 5 bases between them. This CDR3 contains 14 residues.

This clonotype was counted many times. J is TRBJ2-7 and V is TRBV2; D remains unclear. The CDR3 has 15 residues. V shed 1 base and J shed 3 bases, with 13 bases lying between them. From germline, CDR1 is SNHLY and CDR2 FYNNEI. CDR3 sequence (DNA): TGTGCCAGCAGTGAAGAACCTCTGGCAGTCTACGAGCAGTACTTC. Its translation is CASSEEPLAVYEQYF.

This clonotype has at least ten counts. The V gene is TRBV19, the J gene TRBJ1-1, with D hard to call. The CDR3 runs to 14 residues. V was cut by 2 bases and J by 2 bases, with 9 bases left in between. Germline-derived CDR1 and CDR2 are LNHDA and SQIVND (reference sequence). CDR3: CASSIRGDNTEAFF. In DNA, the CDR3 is TGTGCCAGTAGTATACGTGGAGACAACACTGAAGCTTTCTTT.

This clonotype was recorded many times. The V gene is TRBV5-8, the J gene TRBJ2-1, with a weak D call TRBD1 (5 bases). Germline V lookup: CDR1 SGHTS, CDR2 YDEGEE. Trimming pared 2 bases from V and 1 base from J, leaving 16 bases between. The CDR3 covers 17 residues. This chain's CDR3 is CASSFGLNKGSYNEQFF. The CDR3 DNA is TGTGCCAGCAGCTTTGGCCTGAACAAGGGGTCCTACAATGAGCAGTTCTTC.

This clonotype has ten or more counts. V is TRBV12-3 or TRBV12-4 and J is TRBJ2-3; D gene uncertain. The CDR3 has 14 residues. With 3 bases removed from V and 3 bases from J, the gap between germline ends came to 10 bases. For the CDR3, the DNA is TGTGCCAGCAGTTTCGGGTGGCGGACAGATACGCAGTATTTT. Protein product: CASSFGWRTDTQYF.

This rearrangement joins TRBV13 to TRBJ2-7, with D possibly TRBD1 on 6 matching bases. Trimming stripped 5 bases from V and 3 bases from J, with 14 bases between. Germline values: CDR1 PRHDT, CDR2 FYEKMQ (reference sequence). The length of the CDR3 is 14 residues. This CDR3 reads CASSTRQAIYEQYF. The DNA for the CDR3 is TGTGCCAGCAGCACCAGACAGGCTATCTACGAGCAGTACTTC.

As DNA, the CDR3 is TGTGCCAGTGAGGGAGGTGAAAAACTGTTTTTT. Its translation is CASEGGEKLFF. The chain uses TRBV6-2 or TRBV6-3 and TRBJ1-4; D is undetermined. Between the trimmed V and J ends, which lost 9 bases and 7 bases, there was a span of 9 bases. This CDR3 has 11 residues. Per the germline V gene, CDR1 is MNHEY and CDR2 is SVGEGT.

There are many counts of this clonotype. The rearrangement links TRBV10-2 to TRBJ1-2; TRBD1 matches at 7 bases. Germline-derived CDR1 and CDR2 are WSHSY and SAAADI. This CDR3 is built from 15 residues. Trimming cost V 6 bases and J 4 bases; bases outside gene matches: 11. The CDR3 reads CASSPTGRGGYGYTF. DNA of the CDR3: TGCGCCAGCAGCCCGACAGGGCGAGGTGGCTATGGCTACACCTTC.

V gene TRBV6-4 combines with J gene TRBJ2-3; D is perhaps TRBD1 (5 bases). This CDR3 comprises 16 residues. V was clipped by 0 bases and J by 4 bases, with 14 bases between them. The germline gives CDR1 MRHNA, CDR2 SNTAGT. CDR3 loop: CASSDSAGFGPDTQYF. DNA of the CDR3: TGTGCCAGCAGTGACTCAGCAGGGTTCGGACCAGATACGCAGTATTTT.

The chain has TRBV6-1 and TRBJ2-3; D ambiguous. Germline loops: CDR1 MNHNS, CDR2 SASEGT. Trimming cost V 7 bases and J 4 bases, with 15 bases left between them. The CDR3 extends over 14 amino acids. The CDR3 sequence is CASKIVPYADTQYF. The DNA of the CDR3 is TGTGCCAGCAAAATCGTCCCGTATGCAGATACGCAGTATTTT.

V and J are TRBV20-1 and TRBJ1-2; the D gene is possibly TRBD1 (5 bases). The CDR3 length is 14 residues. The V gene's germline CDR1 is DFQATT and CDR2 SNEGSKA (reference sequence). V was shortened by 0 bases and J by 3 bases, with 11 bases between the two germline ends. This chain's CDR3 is CSAREPDNYYGYTF. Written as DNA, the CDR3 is TGCAGTGCTAGAGAGCCGGACAACTACTATGGCTACACCTTC.

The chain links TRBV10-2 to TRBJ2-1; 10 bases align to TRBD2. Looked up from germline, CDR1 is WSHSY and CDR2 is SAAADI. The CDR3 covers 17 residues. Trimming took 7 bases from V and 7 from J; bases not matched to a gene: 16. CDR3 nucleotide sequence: TGCGCCAGCACCGGGACTAGTTTAGCGGGAGGATATAATGAGCAGTTCTTC. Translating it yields CASTGTSLAGGYNEQFF.

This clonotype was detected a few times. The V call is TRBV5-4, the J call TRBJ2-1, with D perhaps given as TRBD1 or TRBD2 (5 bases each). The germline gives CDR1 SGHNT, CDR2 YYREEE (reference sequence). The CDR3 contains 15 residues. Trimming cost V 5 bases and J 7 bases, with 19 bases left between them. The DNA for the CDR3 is TGTGCCAGCAGATGGGGAGCAGGGAGCGGAAATGAGCAGTTCTTC. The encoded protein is CASRWGAGSGNEQFF.

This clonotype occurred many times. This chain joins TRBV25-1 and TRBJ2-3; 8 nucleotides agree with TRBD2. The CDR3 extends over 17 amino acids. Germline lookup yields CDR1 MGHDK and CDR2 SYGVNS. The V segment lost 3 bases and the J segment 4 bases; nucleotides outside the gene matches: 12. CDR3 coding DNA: TGTGCCAGCAGTGAGCATCGAACCGGGACTAGGGCAGATACGCAGTATTTT. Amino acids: CASSEHRTGTRADTQYF.

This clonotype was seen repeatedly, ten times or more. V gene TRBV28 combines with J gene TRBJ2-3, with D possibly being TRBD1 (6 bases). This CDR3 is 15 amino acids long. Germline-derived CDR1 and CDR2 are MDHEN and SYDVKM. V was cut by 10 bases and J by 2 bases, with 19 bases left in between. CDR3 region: CATSRGRDSTDTQYF. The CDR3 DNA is TGTGCCACGTCCAGGGGCAGAGATTCCACAGATACGCAGTATTTT.

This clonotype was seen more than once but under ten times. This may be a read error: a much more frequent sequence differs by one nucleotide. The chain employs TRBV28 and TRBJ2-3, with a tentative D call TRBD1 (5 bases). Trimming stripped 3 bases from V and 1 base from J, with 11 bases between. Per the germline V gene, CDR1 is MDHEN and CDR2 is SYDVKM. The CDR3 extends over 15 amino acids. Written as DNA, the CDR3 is TGTGCCAGCAGTTTTGACAGCGAAGGCACAGATACGCAGTATTTT. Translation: CASSFDSEGTDTQYF.

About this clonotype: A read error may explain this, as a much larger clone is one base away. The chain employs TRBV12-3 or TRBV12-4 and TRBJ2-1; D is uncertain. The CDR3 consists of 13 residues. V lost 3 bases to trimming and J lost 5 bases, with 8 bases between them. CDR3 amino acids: CASSFGIDNEQFF. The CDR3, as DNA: TGTGCCAGCAGTTTTGGTATTGACAATGAGCAGTTCTTC.

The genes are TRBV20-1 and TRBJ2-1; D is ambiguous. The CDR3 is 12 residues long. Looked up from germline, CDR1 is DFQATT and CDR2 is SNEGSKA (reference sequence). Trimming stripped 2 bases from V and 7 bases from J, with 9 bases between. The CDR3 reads CSARPDRNEQFF. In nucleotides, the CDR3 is TGCAGTGCTAGACCTGATAGGAATGAGCAGTTCTTC.